Below are 4 T cell receptor beta chains sequenced from a single sample in a study of shared clonotypes between healthy human individuals. Produced via immunoSEQ multiplex PCR; TCRdb's table is partial and in-frame only. This sample has 95,000 to 120,000 clones, with about 70% found just once. The material sequenced was memory CD8+ T cells sorted from blood. The subset: CD45RO+ cells pooled with CCR7-negative TemRA cells. The receptors were gathered from a woman under 40 in good health.

The V and J genes are TRBV5-4 and TRBJ2-5, with D possibly matching TRBD2 (5 bases). Germline lookup yields CDR1 SGHNT and CDR2 YYREEE (reference sequence). The germline V and J ends were trimmed by 2 bases and 3 bases, with 8 bases remaining between them. This CDR3 is 13 amino acids long. In DNA form, the CDR3 reads TGTGCCAGCAGCTTCGAGAGGGAAGAGACCCAGTACTTC. Translation gives CASSFEREETQYF.

The V and J genes are TRBV5-1 and TRBJ2-1; TRBD1 aligns across 7 bases. The V gene end was trimmed by 8 bases and the J gene end by 8 bases; junction bases not matched to a gene: 13. The CDR3 covers 14 residues. Germline V CDR1 and CDR2: SGHRS, YFSETQ. The CDR3 DNA sequence: TGCGCCAGTAATTCCGACAGGGAGAGGGATGAGCAGTTCTTC. This sequence encodes CASNSDRERDEQFF.

The rearrangement links TRBV4-2 to TRBJ2-5; 7 bases map to TRBD2. Trimming took 1 base from V and 3 from J; bases not matched to a gene: 8. This CDR3 contains 16 residues. CDR1 and CDR2 from the germline V gene are LGHNA and YNFKEQ. The CDR3 here is CASSQGSAGVEETQYF. CDR3 coding DNA: TGTGCCAGCAGCCAAGGGTCTGCGGGAGTAGAAGAGACCCAGTACTTC.

The chain links TRBV28 to TRBJ1-5; the match to TRBD1 covers 7 bases. The CDR3 is 16 amino acids. Germline CDR1 and CDR2: MDHEN and SYDVKM. Trimming cost V 8 bases and J 0 bases; bases outside gene matches: 10. The CDR3 region is CASGPGTVYSNQPQHF. In nucleotides, the CDR3 is TGTGCCAGCGGACCCGGGACAGTTTATAGCAATCAGCCCCAGCATTTT.